This record covers a single TCR beta chain. The antigen is undetermined. The time point: pre-sensitization, week 0. The treatment denotes: therapeutic diphenylcyclopropenone sensitization with weekly scalp DPC. This sample stems from a study of human T cells and chemical hapten exposure. Study-wide points: Counts of expanded TCRs at PT1 were positively correlated with patch test score. With DPC sensitization, TCRs exceeding 1 in 1000 frequency showed no change.

MiXCR, run by TCRdb on the RACE reads, gives a single entry per CDR3 protein. The sample has around 180,000 distinct CDR3 sequences, more than 25% seen once; the top ten hold 2.9%. CDR3 length: 18 residues. Germline lookup yields CDR1 SGHNT and CDR2 YYREEE (reference sequence). J gave up 5 bases and V 1 base, and 13 bases lay outside the gene matches. The genes are TRBV5-4 and TRBJ2-5, with TRBD2 identical over 11 bases. This specimen was whole blood, taken in connection with sensitization to the hapten diphenylcyclopropenone (DPC). The receptor was isolated from a woman aged 25 to 39 with alopecia areata. Some clones in this sample may be carry-over from other donors' samples. CDR3 nucleotides: TGTGCCAGCAGCTTGTTAGCGGGAGGGCCGGGACCCTTGGAGACCCAGTACTTC. It codes for CASSLLAGGPGPLETQYF. The full variable domain, completed using reference TRBV5-4 and TRBJ2-5, is ETGVTQSPTHLIKTRGQQVTLRCSSQSGHNTVSWYQQALGQGPQFIFQYYREEENGRGNFPPRFSGLQFPNYSSELNVNALELDDSALYLCASSLLAGGPGPLETQYFGPGTRLLVL.